Described below is a single T cell receptor (beta chain) sequence and its context. Antigen specificity is unknown. These data originate in a study of OX40 agonist ivuxolimab in advanced cancers. On the study more broadly: The group had a mean age of 60 years, ranged from about 20 to 90, and was 82.7% male.

Repertoires were generated with immunoSEQ multiplex PCR, while TCRdb's copy carries only in-frame clones and drops some. The repertoire holds roughly 70,000 clones, 86% seen once, with 6.9% in the top ten. Sampling of blood occurred at baseline, cycle 4 day 1, and cycle 7 day 1. Per germline, CDR1 LNHDA and CDR2 SQIVND (reference sequence). The CDR3 consists of 13 residues. Trimming removed 3 bases at V and 3 bases at J, with 6 bases between. Study-wide results and caveats: Clonal expansion was among the lowest in partial responders at 0.1-3.0 mg/kg, especially CD8+.

The V and J genes are TRBV19 and TRBJ1-5; D gene unclear. The specimen comprised CD4+ or CD8+ T cells sorted from blood, sampled in a trial of the OX40 agonist ivuxolimab. The TCR originated in an adult with an advanced solid tumor such as melanoma, head and neck, liver or kidney cancer. DNA of the CDR3: TGTGCCAGTAGTATCCGTCACAATCAGCCCCAGCATTTT. Translation gives CASSIRHNQPQHF.